This T cell receptor (beta chain) was obtained from a study of blood T cell repertoires in COVID-19. Overall study context: Specimens from acute and convalescent COVID-19 originated in the United States, Italy and Spain.

Trimming took 0 bases from V and 7 from J; bases not matched to a gene: 7. CDR1 SGDLS and CDR2 YYNGEE come from the germline V gene. The length of the CDR3 is 17 residues. Sequencing used immunoSEQ multiplex PCR; TCRdb keeps in-frame clones, though not all of them. In the table there are some 120,000 clones, about 79% of which are singletons. Sequencing was done on a sample of peripheral blood. The rearrangement links TRBV9 to TRBJ2-1; 13 nucleotides line up with TRBD2. The TCR was taken from a woman aged 45-59 years with acute or convalescent COVID-19. This CDR3 reads CASSVARTSGGINEQFF. The CDR3 DNA reads as TGTGCCAGCAGCGTAGCCCGGACTAGCGGGGGAATAAATGAGCAGTTCTTC. Full variable domain (remainder filled in from reference TRBV9 and TRBJ2-1): DSGVTQTPKHLITATGQRVTLRCSPRSGDLSVYWYQQSLDQGLQFLIQYYNGEERAKGNILERFSAQQFPDLHSELNLSSLELGDSALYFCASSVARTSGGINEQFFGPGTRLTVL.